These 16 T cell receptor beta chains share one sample of origin, sequenced in a study of blood T cell repertoires in COVID-19. This table comes from immunoSEQ multiplex PCR, and its TCRdb copy is limited to in-frame clones, with some not included. Of roughly 110,000 clones listed, roughly 80% are singletons. The source material was peripheral blood. These receptors were obtained from a woman aged 55-70 years with acute or convalescent COVID-19.

The rearrangement links TRBV7-2 to TRBJ2-5; 13 nucleotides agree with TRBD2. Germline trimming cut 5 bases from V and 4 bases from J; bases unmatched to any gene: 4. Per germline, CDR1 SGHTA and CDR2 FQGNSA. The CDR3 has 15 residues. CDR3 sequence (DNA): TGTGCCAGCAGCAGACTAGCGGGAGGTGCAGAGACCCAGTACTTC. This sequence encodes CASSRLAGGAETQYF.

The sample holds a few counts of this clone. The gene calls are TRBV4-1 and TRBJ2-5; TRBD1 aligns across 8 bases. Trimming at V came to 8 bases and at J to 5 bases, leaving 10 bases not matched to a gene. The CDR3 has 14 amino acids. Per germline, CDR1 MGHRA and CDR2 YSYEKL. This chain's CDR3 is CASGTGQGGETQYF. The CDR3 DNA is TGCGCCAGCGGTACCGGACAGGGCGGGGAGACCCAGTACTTC.

This clone was found a few times. V is TRBV11-3 and J is TRBJ2-1, with 7 bases fitting TRBD2. The length of the CDR3 is 14 residues. Looked up from germline, CDR1 is SGHNT and CDR2 is YENEEA. The ends lost 5 bases at V and 7 bases at J; junction bases unmatched: 8. The CDR3 protein is CASSPPGLLNEQFF. DNA for the CDR3: TGTGCCAGCAGCCCACCGGGACTACTGAATGAGCAGTTCTTC.

This clone was counted a single time. This chain links TRBV6-5 with TRBJ1-2; D is unclear. This CDR3 comprises 12 residues. Trimming left V 8 bases short and J 7 bases short, with 14 bases between. Germline CDR1 and CDR2: MNHEY and SVGAGI. The CDR3 bases are TGTGCCAGCCACTATCTAATGGGTGGCTACACCTTC. This gives the protein CASHYLMGGYTF.

The chain is built from TRBV2 and TRBJ2-5; 13 positions agree with TRBD2. The V and J ends lost 6 bases and 0 bases, in that order; junction bases with no gene match: 7. Germline V gene lookup returns CDR1 SNHLY and CDR2 FYNNEI. The CDR3 covers 17 residues. CDR3 DNA: TGTGCCAGCAGAGCCGCGACTAGCGGGGGGCACCAAGAGACCCAGTACTTC. Protein: CASRAATSGGHQETQYF.

The V gene is TRBV27, the J gene TRBJ2-1, with TRBD2 identical over 10 bases. There are 16 residues in the CDR3. CDR1 is MNHEY, CDR2 SMNVEV, per germline (reference sequence). V was clipped by 5 bases and J by 3 bases; unmatched bases: 7. The CDR3 protein is CASSPGLAWGYNEQFF. The CDR3 bases are TGTGCCAGCAGTCCGGGACTAGCGTGGGGCTACAATGAGCAGTTCTTC.

V gene TRBV6-1 combines with J gene TRBJ1-1, with D perhaps TRBD1 (5 bases). Germline CDR1 reads MNHNS; CDR2 reads SASEGT. Trimming took 1 base from V and 0 from J, leaving 15 bases between them. The CDR3 is 17 residues long. Here the CDR3 reads CASSEEGRAYMNTEAFF. CDR3 DNA: TGTGCCAGCAGTGAAGAAGGCAGGGCATACATGAACACTGAAGCTTTCTTT.

The V gene is TRBV5-1, the J gene TRBJ1-2, with 10 bases fitting TRBD1. Germline assignment: CDR1 SGHRS and CDR2 YFSETQ. Trimming took 5 bases from V and 6 from J; bases not matched to a gene: 7. The CDR3 loop spans 14 amino acids. The CDR3 region is CASRQTGGANGYTF. CDR3 sequence (DNA): TGCGCCAGCAGACAGACAGGGGGCGCGAATGGCTACACCTTC.

V gene TRBV10-3 combines with J gene TRBJ1-2; 11 positions match TRBD1. This CDR3 region has 12 residues. J was trimmed by 4 bases and V by 10 bases; bases with no gene match: 2. Germline V lookup: CDR1 ENHRY, CDR2 SYGVKD. CDR3 region: CATGQGAYGYTF. The CDR3 DNA is TGTGCCACCGGACAGGGGGCCTATGGCTACACCTTC.

The rearrangement links TRBV19 to TRBJ1-5, with TRBD1 identical over 10 bases. Trimming took 3 bases from V and 2 from J; bases not matched to a gene: 1. The V gene's germline CDR1 is LNHDA and CDR2 SQIVND (reference sequence). The CDR3 totals 15 residues. Here the CDR3 reads CASSIGQGGNQPQHF. DNA for the CDR3: TGTGCCAGTAGTATTGGACAGGGGGGCAATCAGCCCCAGCATTTT.

This clone was seen only once. The V gene is TRBV9, the J gene TRBJ2-2; D is perhaps TRBD1 (6 bases). This CDR3 contains 16 residues. Germline lookup yields CDR1 SGDLS and CDR2 YYNGEE. V lost 0 bases to trimming and J lost 6 bases, with 15 bases between them. CDR3 nucleotides: TGTGCCAGCAGCGTAGGGGGGCTCCCCTGGGCCGGGGAGCTGTTTTTT. The encoded protein is CASSVGGLPWAGELFF.

This clone was picked up one time. The rearrangement links TRBV28 to TRBJ1-3; D uncertain. The V and J ends lost 3 bases and 0 bases respectively, with 6 bases between them. The CDR3 spans 14 residues. Germline V lookup: CDR1 MDHEN, CDR2 SYDVKM. The DNA of the CDR3 is TGTGCCAGCAGTTTCGGTATCTCTGGAAACACCATATATTTT. Protein sequence: CASSFGISGNTIYF.

V gene TRBV4-1 combines with J gene TRBJ2-1; 11 nucleotides agree with TRBD2. This CDR3 region has 16 residues. V was pared by 5 bases and J by 4 bases, with 7 bases of the junction left unmatched. From germline, CDR1 is MGHRA and CDR2 YSYEKL. In DNA, the CDR3 is TGCGCCAGCAGCTCCCCCGGGACTAGCGGTTACAATGAGCAGTTCTTC. The encoded protein is CASSSPGTSGYNEQFF.

This clone was seen a handful of times. This chain joins TRBV29-1 and TRBJ2-7; D gene uncertain. With 8 bases removed from V and 6 bases from J, the gap between germline ends came to 14 bases. The CDR3 covers 11 residues. Per germline, CDR1 SQVTM and CDR2 ANQGSEA. The CDR3 DNA follows: TGCAGCATGGGCGTCGGCGGCGAGCAGTACTTC. This codes for CSMGVGGEQYF.

In DNA, the CDR3 is TGTGCCTATAAAGCTACGGGAGAAGGGGAGCAGTACTTC. Translation gives CAYKATGEGEQYF. The chain uses TRBV30 and TRBJ2-7; D might be TRBD2 (6 bases). CDR3 length: 13 residues. CDR1 and CDR2 (germline): GTSNPN, SVGIG (reference sequence). The ends were cut back, 7 bases at V and 7 bases at J, with 20 bases in the middle.

This clone was counted between two and nine times. The V call is TRBV28, the J call TRBJ2-7, with D possibly being TRBD1 (5 bases). V was pared by 10 bases and J by 4 bases, with 14 bases between. This CDR3 is built from 12 residues. Germline V gene sequence: CDR1 MDHEN, CDR2 SYDVKM. As DNA, the CDR3 is TGTGCCACCCAAGGGGATAGGTACGAGCAGTACTTC. The encoded protein is CATQGDRYEQYF.